This TCR beta chain was recovered during a study of sequential checkpoint blockade in melanoma. Study-wide background: Arm A got nivolumab then ipilimumab; arm B the reverse, 1:1. Each arm's sequence ended with maintenance nivolumab.

The treatment: randomized to nivolumab then ipilimumab (arm A) or the reverse (arm B). From thawed PBMCs, live CD3+CD8+ cells negative for CD19 and CD56 were sorted. This clone turned up a few times. V shed 1 base and J shed 6 bases, with 4 bases lying between them. This CDR3 has 11 residues. Germline-derived CDR1 and CDR2 are SEHNR and FQNEAQ (reference sequence). Using immunoSEQ multiplex PCR, the repertoire was profiled, and TCRdb retains in-frame clones only, with some absent. The table records about 22,000 clones, under 70% of them present only once. This sequence joins TRBV7-9 and TRBJ2-7, with D unclear. The material sequenced was CD8+ T cells sorted from blood (inferred from file names), taken from a patient given nivolumab and ipilimumab in sequence. The sequence came from a human donor with melanoma. DNA of the CDR3: TGTGCCAGCAGCTTAGTGAGCGAGCAGTACGTC. It translates to CASSLVSEQYV.